These 30 T cell receptor beta chains share one sample of origin, sequenced in a study of T cell repertoires in cytomegalovirus infection. MiXCR, run by TCRdb on the reads, gives a single entry per CDR3 protein. The sample yields about 680,000 distinct CDR3 sequences, 24% seen once. Input material: CD8+ T cells from PBMCs. The receptors shown here come from a human donor in good health (CMV status not recorded). Some clones in this sample may be carry-over from other donors' samples.

The V call is TRBV3-1, the J call TRBJ2-7; D call uncertain. There are 15 residues in the CDR3. Germline V lookup: CDR1 LGHDT, CDR2 YNNKEL (reference sequence). V dropped 0 bases and J dropped 5 bases, with 14 bases sitting between them. The CDR3 DNA is TGTGCCAGCAGCCAAGATGACCCCCTTCAGGACGAGCAGTACTTC. Translation: CASSQDDPLQDEQYF.

This clonotype has only a few counts. The chain links TRBV7-9 to TRBJ2-5; 8 bases map to TRBD1. The CDR3 has 14 amino acids. After removal of 4 bases from V and 5 bases from J, the junction contained 6 bases not matched to a gene. Germline V gene data show CDR1 as SEHNR and CDR2 as FQNEAQ (reference sequence). The CDR3 region is CASSSTGGFETQYF. Written as DNA, the CDR3 is TGTGCCAGCAGCTCCACAGGGGGATTTGAGACCCAGTACTTC.

This clonotype was seen ten or more times. This rearrangement joins TRBV6-2 or TRBV6-3 to TRBJ2-4; no firm D call. Germline V gene sequence: CDR1 MNHEY, CDR2 SVGEGT. The V gene lost 4 bases and the J gene lost 14 bases, with 15 bases spanning the gap. This CDR3 spans 12 amino acids. CDR3 in DNA: TGTGCCAGCAGTTCCACAGATGCCCGGAAGTACTTC. As protein: CASSSTDARKYF.

This clonotype was picked up many times. This sequence joins TRBV7-9 and TRBJ2-1; D gene unclear. This CDR3 is built from 16 residues. Germline CDR1 reads SEHNR; CDR2 reads FQNEAQ (reference sequence). Trimming shortened V by 5 bases and J by 7 bases, and 21 bases separated the two germline ends. The CDR3 coding sequence is TGTGCCAGCAGCCCCCTCGTGGCAGTCCGGTTGAATGAGCAGTTCTTC. It specifies CASSPLVAVRLNEQFF.

The chain couples TRBV14 to TRBJ1-6, with a tentative D call TRBD1 (5 bases). Germline CDR1 and CDR2: SGHDN and FVKESK. This CDR3 has 15 amino acids. V lost 4 bases to trimming and J lost 4 bases, with 11 bases between them. The CDR3 coding sequence is TGTGCCAGCAGCCTGCCGACAGCGTATAATTCACCCCTCCACTTT. Encoded protein: CASSLPTAYNSPLHF.

The sample holds many counts of this clonotype. This chain links TRBV7-6 with TRBJ2-5; 8 bases line up with TRBD2. V gave up 3 bases and J gave up 5 bases; unmatched junction bases: 14. The CDR3 consists of 17 residues. CDR1 and CDR2 from the germline V gene are SGHVS and FNYEAQ. The CDR3 DNA reads TGTGCCAGCAGCTTTCTCCAGGGACTAGTGGGCCCGGAGACCCAGTACTTC. Encoded protein: CASSFLQGLVGPETQYF.

The chain links TRBV7-6 to TRBJ1-2; tentatively, D is TRBD1 (6 bases). Trimming stripped 0 bases from V and 2 bases from J, with 13 bases between. The CDR3 loop spans 16 amino acids. In germline, CDR1 is SGHVS, CDR2 FNYEAQ. The CDR3 protein is CASSLAPGTLNYGYTF. The CDR3 DNA reads TGTGCCAGCAGCTTAGCCCCCGGGACATTAAACTATGGCTACACCTTC.

The chain uses TRBV29-1 and TRBJ2-6; no reliable D call. The CDR3 has 14 amino acids. Trimming removed 0 bases from V and 4 bases from J, with 7 bases in between. Germline V gene sequence: CDR1 SQVTM, CDR2 ANQGSEA. The CDR3, as DNA: TGCAGCGTTGAAGATCAGGAGGGGGCCAACGTCCTGACTTTC. It specifies CSVEDQEGANVLTF.

The V gene is TRBV3-1, the J gene TRBJ2-1; TRBD1 matches 9 bases. With V trimmed by 1 base and J by 1 base, 17 bases remained unmatched. Germline V gene data show CDR1 as LGHDT and CDR2 as YNNKEL (reference sequence). The length of the CDR3 is 21 residues. The CDR3 loop reads CASSQGGSGQGVFHSYNEQFF. DNA of the CDR3: TGTGCCAGCAGCCAAGGGGGATCGGGACAGGGAGTTTTCCATTCCTACAATGAGCAGTTCTTC.

A note on this clonotype: The germline gene is not matched at one end of the junction; a read error may be the cause. The rearrangement links TRBV6-5 to TRBJ1-1, with D possibly being TRBD1 (5 bases). Germline CDR1 reads MNHEY; CDR2 reads SVGAGI. This CDR3 has 13 amino acids. The CDR3 is CANSQDTDTEAFF. For the CDR3, the DNA is TGTGCCAACAGTCAGGACACTGACACTGAAGCTTTCTTT.

The genes are TRBV6-5 and TRBJ2-1, with 8 nucleotides matching TRBD2. Germline V CDR1 and CDR2: MNHEY, SVGAGI. V lost 6 bases to trimming and J lost 3 bases; unmatched junction nucleotides: 7. This CDR3 has 15 amino acids. The CDR3 sequence is CASSPGGEFYNEQFF. The CDR3 region has the DNA TGTGCCAGCAGCCCCGGGGGGGAATTCTACAATGAGCAGTTCTTC.

This clonotype was picked up many times. The V and J genes are TRBV9 and TRBJ2-2; unclear D gene. Germline-derived CDR1 and CDR2 are SGDLS and YYNGEE. The CDR3 contains 15 residues. V lost 0 bases and J lost 7, with 13 bases in between. CDR3: CASSVDGRINGELFF. For the CDR3, the DNA is TGTGCCAGCAGCGTAGATGGACGGATTAACGGGGAGCTGTTTTTT. The variable domain in full, completed from reference TRBV9 and TRBJ2-2, reads DSGVTQTPKHLITATGQRVTLRCSPRSGDLSVYWYQQSLDQGLQFLIQYYNGEERAKGNILERFSAQQFPDLHSELNLSSLELGDSALYFCASSVDGRINGELFFGEGSRLTVL.

This clonotype was picked up many times. The rearrangement links TRBV7-2 to TRBJ2-1; D may be TRBD1 or TRBD2 (6 bases each). The CDR3 length is 14 residues. Trimming removed 3 bases from V and 5 bases from J, with 11 bases in between. Per the germline V gene, CDR1 is SGHTA and CDR2 is FQGNSA. The DNA for the CDR3 is TGTGCCAGCAGCTTCTGGGGGGCCAACAATGAGCAGTTCTTC. Translation: CASSFWGANNEQFF.

Many counts were recorded for this clonotype. V usage is TRBV7-9 and J usage is TRBJ1-2, with a weak D call TRBD1 (6 bases). This CDR3 has 14 amino acids. V was clipped by 6 bases and J by 4 bases, with 15 bases between them. CDR1 is SEHNR and CDR2 is FQNEAQ in the germline V gene (reference sequence). The CDR3 protein is CASSLSNRAYGYTF. DNA of the CDR3: TGTGCCAGCAGTTTGTCAAACAGGGCCTATGGCTACACCTTC.

V and J are TRBV20-1 and TRBJ1-1; unclear D gene. CDR1 is DFQATT, CDR2 SNEGSKA, per germline (reference sequence). V dropped 6 bases and J dropped 4 bases, with 24 bases sitting between them. The CDR3 is made up of 16 amino acids. The CDR3 loop is CSAKSAEVHPVTEAFF. CDR3 bases: TGCAGTGCCAAGAGCGCCGAGGTACACCCGGTCACTGAAGCTTTCTTT.

The chain combines TRBV6-5 with TRBJ1-2; D gene unclear. The CDR3 contains 15 residues. Germline loops: CDR1 MNHEY, CDR2 SVGAGI. V was trimmed by 2 bases and J by 4 bases, leaving 14 bases between them. CDR3 amino acids: CASSYGSAPSYGYTF. DNA of the CDR3: TGTGCCAGCAGTTACGGGTCAGCCCCTAGCTATGGCTACACCTTC.

This sequence joins TRBV27 and TRBJ2-1; D is perhaps TRBD2 (6 bases). This CDR3 contains 12 residues. Per the germline V gene, CDR1 is MNHEY and CDR2 is SMNVEV (reference sequence). With 5 bases removed from V and 12 bases from J, the gap between germline ends came to 14 bases. The CDR3 nucleotides are TGTGCCAGCAGTGTTCCCTTGGGGGGGCAGTTCTTC. Translated: CASSVPLGGQFF.

Ten or more counts support this clonotype. The J gene is TRBJ2-7, the V gene TRBV12-3 or TRBV12-4; 10 bases are a match to TRBD2. The CDR3 loop spans 15 amino acids. Trimming at V came to 5 bases and at J to 1 base, leaving 5 bases not matched to a gene. The CDR3 sequence is CASSVGLAASYEQYF. Here the CDR3 DNA reads TGTGCCAGCAGTGTCGGACTAGCGGCGTCCTACGAGCAGTACTTC.

The chain employs TRBV5-1 and TRBJ1-1; D is possibly TRBD1 (6 bases). The CDR3 is made up of 16 amino acids. Germline lookup yields CDR1 SGHRS and CDR2 YFSETQ. V dropped 2 bases and J dropped 3 bases, with 17 bases sitting between them. CDR3 bases: TGCGCCAGCAGCTTCGGACAGATTTGGGATGACACTGAAGCTTTCTTT. Its translation is CASSFGQIWDDTEAFF.

This sequence joins TRBV28 and TRBJ2-1; 7 bases fit TRBD1. After removal of 5 bases from V and 8 bases from J, the junction contained 6 bases not matched to a gene. Germline assignment: CDR1 MDHEN and CDR2 SYDVKM. The CDR3 contains 13 residues. In DNA, the CDR3 is TGTGCCAGCAGTCCCTCCGGGACAGATGAGCAGTTCTTC. Amino acids: CASSPSGTDEQFF.

The table lists this clonotype with many counts. The chain is built from TRBV7-2 and TRBJ1-1; D gene unclear. V lost 1 base and J lost 5, with 17 bases in between. This CDR3 has 16 residues. CDR1 is SGHTA and CDR2 is FQGNSA in the germline V gene. The CDR3 here is CASSLEPATGRTEAFF. The CDR3 region has the DNA TGTGCCAGCAGCTTAGAGCCCGCGACGGGTCGAACTGAAGCTTTCTTT.

This clonotype was seen a handful of times. V is TRBV6-1 and J is TRBJ2-2; possibly TRBD2 for D (6 bases). The CDR3 consists of 15 residues. Trimming pared 7 bases from V and 0 bases from J, leaving 12 bases between. Germline V gene data show CDR1 as MNHNS and CDR2 as SASEGT. The CDR3 DNA reads TGTGCCAGCACCCGGGACTCCGCGAACACCGGGGAGCTGTTTTTT. Protein: CASTRDSANTGELFF.

This clonotype was observed a handful of times. CDR3 sequence reads: CSARLLAESPYEQYV. The CDR3 DNA reads TGCAGTGCTAGACTTCTGGCGGAGAGTCCCTACGAGCAGTACGTC. This chain joins TRBV20-1 and TRBJ2-7; D call uncertain. With 2 bases removed from V and 2 bases from J, the gap between germline ends came to 16 bases. The germline gives CDR1 DFQATT, CDR2 SNEGSKA (reference sequence). The CDR3 consists of 15 residues.

This CDR3 reads CASSQDGIPPNTEAFF. The CDR3 DNA reads TGCGCCAGCAGCCAAGATGGGATTCCCCCGAACACTGAAGCTTTCTTT. The chain employs TRBV4-1 and TRBJ1-1; D gene ambiguous. The V gene's germline CDR1 is MGHRA and CDR2 YSYEKL. Deletions cut 0 bases from V and 1 base from J, with 12 bases between. The CDR3 sequence is 16 residues long.

This clonotype was counted at least ten times. The chain is built from TRBV7-8 and TRBJ2-2, with a possible D match to TRBD1 (6 bases). CDR3 length: 17 residues. In germline, CDR1 is SGHVS, CDR2 FQNEAQ. Trimming stripped 5 bases from V and 2 bases from J, with 18 bases between. The CDR3 sequence: CASSPRVQGVNTGELFF. The CDR3 nucleotides read TGTGCCAGCAGCCCAAGGGTACAGGGAGTAAACACCGGGGAGCTGTTTTTT. Full variable domain (remainder filled in from reference TRBV7-8 and TRBJ2-2): GAGVSQSPRYKVAKRGQDVALRCDPISGHVSLFWYQQALGQGPEFLTYFQNEAQLDKSGLPSDRFFAERPEGSVSTLKIQRTQQEDSAVYLCASSPRVQGVNTGELFFGEGSRLTVL.

This clonotype was seen more than once but under ten times. This chain connects TRBV20-1 to TRBJ2-5; D tentatively reads TRBD1 or TRBD2 (5 bases each). Trimming left V 1 base short and J 5 bases short, with 11 bases between. This CDR3 has 13 amino acids. The V gene's germline CDR1 is DFQATT and CDR2 SNEGSKA (reference sequence). The CDR3 DNA follows: TGCAGTGCTAGAGGTTTAGGGACCGAGACCCAGTACTTC. Protein: CSARGLGTETQYF.

This clonotype was seen at least ten times. The chain joins TRBV7-2 to TRBJ1-2; D remains ambiguous. Per the germline V gene, CDR1 is SGHTA and CDR2 is FQGNSA. The CDR3 covers 14 residues. Trimming removed 4 bases at V and 0 bases at J, with 9 bases between. The CDR3 DNA sequence: TGTGCCAGCAGCTCCCCAAACTCTAACTATGGCTACACCTTC. It codes for CASSSPNSNYGYTF.

This clonotype has at least ten counts. V and J are TRBV7-8 and TRBJ2-1; D gene ambiguous. CDR1 and CDR2 from the germline V gene are SGHVS and FQNEAQ. Trimming shortened V by 2 bases and J by 9 bases, and 8 bases separated the two germline ends. The CDR3 consists of 12 residues. Here the CDR3 DNA reads TGTGCCAGCAGCTTAAGGCTGGGTGAGCAGTTCTTC. This gives the protein CASSLRLGEQFF.

V is TRBV5-4 and J is TRBJ2-7; possibly TRBD2 for D (5 bases). Germline assignment: CDR1 SGHNT and CDR2 YYREEE (reference sequence). V was clipped by 0 bases and J by 3 bases, with 19 bases between them. The CDR3 loop spans 17 amino acids. CDR3 in DNA: TGTGCCAGCAGCTTGGTCCCCCGGGGTGAACATGACTACGAGCAGTACTTC. Its protein is CASSLVPRGEHDYEQYF.

This chain links TRBV12-3 or TRBV12-4 with TRBJ1-1; D remains unclear. The CDR3 loop spans 12 amino acids. The V and J ends lost 6 bases and 5 bases respectively, with 10 bases between them. The CDR3 loop reads CASRQRSTEAFF. The CDR3 coding sequence is TGTGCCAGCAGACAGCGTTCGACTGAAGCTTTCTTT.